Listed below are T cell receptor beta chains from one sample, sequenced in a study of T cell responses to AZD1222 COVID-19 vaccine. The table came from immunoSEQ multiplex PCR; TCRdb's copy has only in-frame clones and leaves some out. The sample contains more than 95,000 clones, 92% of which appear only once. The sequences come from peripheral blood, collected on day 0 of AZD1222 vaccination. The origin of the receptors is an adult in good health. Both conserved end residues are part of each CDR3. D genes are given only for firm matches. Expanded clones are given a class, and other clones once, few, many or no size at all.

abundance,len,j_gene,v_gene,d_gene,CDR3aa,CDR3nt
.,16,TRBJ2-4,TRBV28,TRBD1,CASSLWDRGAKNIQYF,TGTGCCAGCAGTTTATGGGACAGGGGGGCCAAAAACATTCAGTACTTC
.,14,TRBJ2-7,TRBV2,TRBD1,CASRLQGTSYEQYF,TGTGCCAGCAGACTACAGGGGACCTCCTACGAGCAGTACTTC
.,16,TRBJ2-7,TRBV23-1,TRBD2,CASSQSARREGYEQYF,TGCGCCAGCAGTCAATCGGCCAGGCGGGAGGGCTACGAGCAGTACTTC
.,13,TRBJ1-6,TRBV11-1,.,CASSTAYNSPLHF,TGTGCCAGCAGCACTGCCTATAATTCACCCCTCCACTTT
.,12,TRBJ2-5,TRBV28,.,CASSLTTGTQYF,TGTGCCAGCAGCCTAACCACGGGAACCCAGTACTTC
few,14,TRBJ2-7,TRBV5-1,TRBD2,CASRRGLAGEEQYF,TGCGCCAGCAGGAGGGGACTAGCGGGAGAAGAGCAGTACTTC
once,14,TRBJ1-6,TRBV5-5,.,CASSYTERNSPLHF,TGTGCCAGCAGCTATACAGAGAGGAATTCACCCCTCCACTTT
.,14,TRBJ2-7,TRBV7-6,.,CASSYRTTPYEQYF,TGTGCCAGCAGCTACCGGACTACACCCTACGAGCAGTACTTC
.,13,TRBJ2-5,TRBV5-5,TRBD1,CATNQGAGETQYF,TGTGCCACCAACCAGGGGGCAGGGGAGACCCAGTACTTC
.,14,TRBJ1-2,TRBV2,TRBD1,CASSGTGGRYGYTF,TGTGCCAGCAGTGGGACAGGGGGTCGCTATGGCTACACCTTC
.,15,TRBJ1-1,TRBV19,.,CASSPPGRMTAEAFF,TGTGCCAGTAGTCCTCCGGGACGGATGACCGCTGAAGCTTTCTTT
.,13,TRBJ1-1,TRBV5-1,.,CASSLGRGAEAFF,TGCGCCAGCAGCTTGGGCAGGGGCGCCGAAGCTTTCTTT
.,11,TRBJ1-1,TRBV20-1,.,CSASRGTEAFF,TGCAGTGCCTCCCGCGGCACTGAAGCTTTCTTT
.,13,TRBJ1-2,TRBV10-3,TRBD1,CAISGTGREGYTF,TGTGCCATCAGTGGGACAGGGCGAGAGGGCTACACCTTC
.,16,TRBJ2-3,TRBV5-1,.,CASSLGGAPSTDTQYF,TGCGCCAGCAGCTTGGGCGGAGCCCCTAGCACAGATACGCAGTATTTT
.,13,TRBJ2-5,TRBV10-3,.,CATSDREGETQYF,TGTGCCACGAGTGACAGGGAGGGAGAGACCCAGTACTTC
.,15,TRBJ2-7,TRBV6-6,TRBD2,CASTTMAGGIGEQYF,TGTGCCAGCACCACTATGGCGGGAGGGATAGGCGAGCAGTACTTC
.,18,TRBJ2-7,TRBV6-1,TRBD1,CASSDRDRAFTSSYEQYF,TGTGCCAGCAGTGACCGGGACAGGGCTTTTACAAGCTCCTACGAGCAGTACTTC
.,17,TRBJ1-6,TRBV5-1,TRBD1,CASSPRGRDRGNSPLHF,TGCGCCAGCAGCCCGCGAGGCCGGGACAGGGGGAATTCACCCCTCCACTTT
.,19,TRBJ2-7,TRBV21-1,.,CASSPGWSGRRNAAYEQYF,TGTGCCAGCAGCCCCGGATGGAGCGGGAGACGGAATGCCGCCTACGAGCAGTACTTC
.,16,TRBJ1-1,TRBV5-1,.,CASSFHPTAENTEAFF,TGCGCCAGCAGTTTTCACCCGACAGCCGAGAACACTGAAGCTTTCTTT
once,18,TRBJ2-7,TRBV5-1,TRBD2,CASSWGLAGGERPYEQYF,TGCGCCAGCAGCTGGGGACTAGCGGGAGGCGAAAGACCCTACGAGCAGTACTTC
.,13,TRBJ1-6,TRBV5-1,.,CASSSRQDSPLHF,TGCGCCAGCAGCTCTCGACAGGATTCACCCCTCCACTTT
.,15,TRBJ2-2,TRBV4-1,.,CASSQVLGLGGELFF,TGCGCCAGCAGCCAAGTTTTGGGTTTAGGCGGGGAGCTGTTTTTT
.,12,TRBJ2-5,TRBV10-3,.,CAISVSEQTQYF,TGTGCCATCAGTGTCTCGGAACAGACCCAGTACTTC
.,13,TRBJ1-1,TRBV29-1,.,CSVALRLRTEAFF,TGCAGCGTCGCGTTACGCCTCAGGACTGAAGCTTTCTTT
.,18,TRBJ1-5,TRBV4-1,.,CASSQRPLPMKPSQPQHF,TGCGCCAGCAGCCAGAGACCGTTACCGATGAAACCGAGTCAGCCCCAGCATTTT
.,14,TRBJ2-7,TRBV6-5,.,CASSLYPDGYEQYF,TGTGCCAGCAGCCTATACCCGGACGGATACGAGCAGTACTTC
.,16,TRBJ2-1,TRBV3-1/TRBV3-2,TRBD2,CASSQDLGLAGDEQFF,TGTGCCAGCAGCCAAGACTTGGGACTAGCCGGTGATGAGCAGTTCTTC
.,15,TRBJ1-2,TRBV9,TRBD1,CASSVAPGQRQGYTF,TGTGCCAGCAGCGTAGCCCCGGGACAGAGGCAGGGCTACACCTTC
.,13,TRBJ1-1,TRBV18,.,CASTWERNTEAFF,TGTGCCAGTACGTGGGAGAGGAACACTGAAGCTTTCTTT
.,11,TRBJ2-7,TRBV20-1,.,CSALEGNEQYF,TGCAGTGCCCTCGAGGGGAACGAGCAGTACTTC
.,13,TRBJ2-3,TRBV25-1,.,CASTHPGTDTQYF,TGTGCCAGCACGCATCCAGGCACAGATACGCAGTATTTT
.,15,TRBJ2-7,TRBV5-1,TRBD2,CASSLSTGLDYEQYF,TGCGCCAGCAGCTTGTCTACGGGACTAGACTACGAGCAGTACTTC
.,16,TRBJ2-1,TRBV28,.,CASSLPGKGPYNEQFF,TGTGCCAGCAGTTTACCTGGGAAGGGCCCCTACAATGAGCAGTTCTTC
.,13,TRBJ2-3,TRBV12-3/TRBV12-4,.,CASSLRGLDTQYF,TGTGCCAGCAGTTTAAGGGGCCTGGATACGCAGTATTTT
.,14,TRBJ1-6,TRBV14,.,CASSQNQGYSPLHF,TGTGCCAGCAGCCAAAATCAGGGGTATTCACCCCTCCACTTT
.,13,TRBJ1-1,TRBV18,TRBD1,CASSLTGDTEAFF,TGTGCCAGCTCACTCACAGGGGACACTGAAGCTTTCTTT
.,15,TRBJ2-2,TRBV5-1,.,CASSPQGISTGELFF,TGCGCCAGCAGCCCCCAGGGTATCAGTACCGGGGAGCTGTTTTTT
.,14,TRBJ2-1,TRBV6-2/TRBV6-3,.,CASSYTLRDNEQFF,TGTGCCAGCAGTTACACCCTAAGGGACAATGAGCAGTTCTTC
.,15,TRBJ2-2,TRBV2,.,CASSPAGGDTGELFF,TGTGCCAGCAGCCCCGCAGGGGGGGACACCGGGGAGCTGTTTTTT
.,18,TRBJ2-1,TRBV9,TRBD2,CASSPRPSGRNSGDEQFF,TGTGCCAGCAGCCCTCGTCCTAGCGGGAGAAACAGTGGGGATGAGCAGTTCTTC
.,14,TRBJ1-2,TRBV4-1,.,CASSQGPIGRLVTF,TGCGCCAGCAGCCAAGGTCCGATAGGGCGATTGGTGACCTTC
.,14,TRBJ1-1,TRBV7-9,.,CASSTPGLRSEAFF,TGTGCCAGCAGCACTCCGGGCCTCCGTAGTGAAGCTTTCTTT
.,15,TRBJ1-1,TRBV29-1,.,CSVKGKTGVNTEAFF,TGCAGCGTGAAGGGAAAGACAGGAGTGAACACTGAAGCTTTCTTT
.,13,TRBJ1-3,TRBV19,.,CASSGRPGNTIYF,TGTGCCAGTAGCGGGAGGCCAGGAAACACCATATATTTT
.,12,TRBJ1-2,TRBV24-1,.,CATSAWGYGYTF,TGTGCCACCAGTGCTTGGGGCTATGGCTACACCTTC
.,18,TRBJ1-1,TRBV7-9,TRBD1,CASSPRKGQLVRNTEAFF,TGTGCCAGCAGCCCACGTAAGGGACAGCTAGTACGAAACACTGAAGCTTTCTTT
.,15,TRBJ2-7,TRBV27,.,CASTRTSGKAYEQYF,TGTGCCAGCACCCGGACTTCAGGGAAGGCCTACGAGCAGTACTTC
.,12,TRBJ1-2,TRBV18,.,CASSPEGLSYTF,TGTGCCAGCTCACCTGAGGGCTTGAGCTACACCTTC